This T cell receptor beta chain was obtained from a study of blood T cell repertoires in COVID-19. On the study more broadly: Collection of acute and convalescent COVID-19 samples took place in the United States, Italy and Spain. The analysed material was cDNA or gDNA that came from T cells, B-cell-depleted T cells, or PBMCs.

The CDR3 is 16 residues long. Germline-derived CDR1 and CDR2 are MDHEN and SYDVKM. J gave up 3 bases and V 3 bases, and 8 bases lay outside the gene matches. In the authors' methods: Nucleated cell counts were estimated from reference gene primer amplification. Clones were sequenced by immunoSEQ multiplex PCR, and TCRdb holds only the in-frame ones, with some missing. V and J calls and clone size follow that table, whereas D and trimming were derived from the DNA. The sample includes hundreds of thousands of clones, less than 90% seen only once; the top ten take just over 2.5%. Specimen: peripheral blood. The chain couples TRBV28 to TRBJ2-5; the match to TRBD2 covers 9 bases. This receptor was obtained from a woman aged 70-85 years with active or convalescent COVID-19. The CDR3, as DNA: TGTGCCAGCAGTTTGTCTAGCGGGGCGGTCAAAGAGACCCAGTACTTC. Protein product: CASSLSSGAVKETQYF. The whole variable domain, filled in from reference TRBV28 and TRBJ2-5, reads DVKVTQSSRYLVKRTGEKVFLECVQDMDHENMFWYRQDPGLGLRLIYFSYDVKMKEKGDIPEGYSVSREKKERFSLILESASTNQTSMYLCASSLSSGAVKETQYFGPGTRLLVL.